The clone carrying this T cell receptor (beta chain) was picked up a small number of times. Its antigen is currently unknown. These data come from a study of cytomegalovirus exposure and HLA in healthy donors. The study's findings and limits: Among donors in an Asian-associated ancestry cluster, a later analysis reportedly found fewer N-insertions than the approximately 700-donor mean. The authors excluded some V segments, including TRBV6-2 and TRBV6-3, as indistinguishable.

Germline-derived CDR1 and CDR2 are LNHDA and SQIVND (reference sequence). The CDR3 length is 15 residues. Trimming took 6 bases from V and 0 from J, leaving 14 bases between them. Primers included in the PCR were 60 Vbeta and 13 Jbeta primers. Data came from immunoSEQ multiplex PCR; TCRdb stores just in-frame clones and leaves some out. The profile shows 150,000 to 200,000 clones, 60% to 85% of them singletons. This TCR was sampled from a woman aged 50 to 65 in good health and CMV-seropositive. The J gene is TRBJ1-1, the V gene TRBV19; D may be TRBD1 (6 bases). The material sequenced was PBMCs. The CDR3 sequence: CASSWMDSLNTEAFF. DNA of the CDR3: TGTGCCAGTAGCTGGATGGACAGCTTGAACACTGAAGCTTTCTTT.